A single T cell receptor beta chain is shown here with its context. Its antigen is currently unknown. The source of the sample is a study of regulatory T cells in long-lasting Graves disease. Documented time point: persistent/refractory GD, antithyroid drugs over 5 years with positive TRAb. TCR sequences were obtained from RNA taken from PBMCs. Patients of an endocrinology department in Xi'an, China, were included. The CDR3 runs to 13 residues. V was pared by 3 bases and J by 9 bases, with 12 bases between. Germline CDR1 reads SGHAT; CDR2 reads FQNNGV. Study-level results: Lower TCR diversity characterized persistent Graves' patients relative to newly diagnosed patients.

Arm-PCR of CDR3 regions with iRepertoire HTBI primers generated TCR beta libraries. In the authors' workflow: Identification of gene segments yielded more than 55 TRBV and 12 to 15 TRBJ across samples. One entry per CDR3 protein results from TCRdb running MiXCR on the multiplex PCR reads. The V and J calls were not made by the authors but by TCRdb's processing. This table holds over 300,000 distinct CDR3 sequences, 20% found once. The V call is TRBV11-2, the J call TRBJ2-1; D call uncertain. This TCR came from a female donor with Graves disease. The sequenced sample was peripheral blood mononuclear cells (PBMCs), obtained when the disease was refractory, from a patient treated with antithyroid drugs. CDR3 bases: TGTGCCAGCAGCTTCCGGCCCACCGGTGAGCAGTTCTTC. This gives the protein CASSFRPTGEQFF.